Below, one T cell receptor beta chain is given with its context. Its antigen is unknown. Sequencing was performed with immunoSEQ multiplex PCR; in TCRdb, only in-frame clones are kept and a portion is missing. This sample has 70,000 to 100,000 clones, with more than 65% found just once. Documented time point: baseline, week 1 (first vaccination visit). Treatment specified: pre-vaccination baseline after standard-of-care therapy. CDR3 length equals 13 residues. The germline V gene encodes CDR1 SNHLY and CDR2 FYNNEI. V lost 2 bases and J lost 10, with 11 bases in between. The data were obtained in a study of a mutant IDH1 vaccine in newly diagnosed glioma. Background on the study: Sex distribution of treated patients was about 62% male and roughly 38% female; mean age was roughly 37 years. Before enrollment, patients got radiotherapy alone, temozolomide alone, or mostly the combination.

The study, taken as a whole, reports: Immune responses induced by vaccination arose in approximately 93% of the patients.

The chain joins TRBV2 to TRBJ1-4; possible D gene TRBD1, 6 bases. The TCR was taken from a middle-aged man with glioma. Some clones in this sample may be carry-over from other donors' samples. Specimen: PBMCs, collected from a glioma patient treated with radiotherapy, temozolomide or both. The CDR3 loop is CASSETGMGKLFF. The CDR3 region has the DNA TGTGCCAGCAGTGAAACAGGGATGGGAAAACTGTTTTTT.